One sample yielded the 8 T cell receptor beta chains listed below, sequenced in a study of patients and donors after allogeneic stem cell transplantation. TCRdb recomputed calls from the RT-PCR reads with MiXCR, one row per CDR3 protein. The table has 900,000 to 1,000,000 distinct CDR3 sequences, 15% to 20% seen once. The sequenced sample was blood, either unsorted or a sorted T cell fraction (not recorded which). The receptors come from a human donor who was either an allogeneic HSCT recipient or a stem cell or donor lymphocyte infusion donor (not recorded which). It is not recorded whose cells these are; they may come from a transplant donor.

The chain combines TRBV9 with TRBJ2-3, with TRBD2 matching 8 bases. The V gene end was trimmed by 3 bases and the J gene end by 6 bases; junction bases not matched to a gene: 3. The CDR3 has 13 amino acids. Germline values: CDR1 SGDLS, CDR2 YYNGEE. CDR3 nucleotide sequence: TGTGCCAGCAGCGCCAGCGGGAGTGATACGCAGTATTTT. This encodes CASSASGSDTQYF.

This chain links TRBV2 with TRBJ1-5; perhaps TRBD1 as D (6 bases). V was shortened by 9 bases and J by 7 bases, with 16 bases between the two germline ends. There are 13 residues in the CDR3. Looked up from germline, CDR1 is SNHLY and CDR2 is FYNNEI. The CDR3 region is CASEGGGDQPQHF. The CDR3 DNA is TGTGCCAGTGAGGGGGGGGGTGACCAGCCCCAGCATTTT.

This clonotype occurred a few times. The chain employs TRBV12-3 or TRBV12-4 and TRBJ2-5; 9 nucleotides align to TRBD2. The CDR3 loop spans 14 amino acids. The J segment lost 4 bases and the V segment lost 6 bases, leaving 6 bases of the junction unmatched. The DNA of the CDR3 is TGTGCCAGCAGGGCGGGGGGGGGCCTAGAGACCCAGTACTTC. Protein product: CASRAGGGLETQYF.

This clonotype has a handful of counts. V gene TRBV29-1 combines with J gene TRBJ2-3, with 12 bases aligning to TRBD1. The CDR3 is 12 amino acids. CDR1 SQVTM and CDR2 ANQGSEA come from the germline V gene. The V gene end was trimmed by 7 bases and the J gene end by 6 bases; junction bases not matched to a gene: 2. This CDR3 is CSAGQGADTQYF. The DNA of the CDR3 is TGCAGCGCGGGACAGGGGGCGGATACGCAGTATTTT.

The chain is built from TRBV4-1 and TRBJ2-1; D is perhaps TRBD2 (6 bases). From germline, CDR1 is MGHRA and CDR2 YSYEKL. V gave up 0 bases and J gave up 4 bases, with 10 bases separating them. The CDR3 runs to 15 residues. The CDR3 nucleotides are TGCGCCAGCAGCCAAGATGGGCTAGCGTACAATGAGCAGTTCTTC. This encodes CASSQDGLAYNEQFF.

The V and J genes are TRBV9 and TRBJ2-7, with D unclear. Germline V gene lookup returns CDR1 SGDLS and CDR2 YYNGEE. The ends were cut back, 4 bases at V and 5 bases at J, with 7 bases in the middle. The CDR3 extends over 11 amino acids. The CDR3 protein is CASSFKDEQYF. The CDR3 DNA reads TGTGCCAGCAGCTTCAAGGACGAGCAGTACTTC.

This rearrangement joins TRBV7-6 to TRBJ2-1, with 8 bases lining up with TRBD1. This CDR3 has 17 amino acids. The ends lost 3 bases at V and 6 bases at J; junction bases unmatched: 13. CDR1 and CDR2 from the germline V gene are SGHVS and FNYEAQ. CDR3 amino acids: CASSFLLSGQGANEQFF. The CDR3 nucleotides read TGTGCCAGCAGCTTCTTACTTTCCGGACAGGGAGCCAATGAGCAGTTCTTC.

This clonotype occurred many times. The chain employs TRBV10-3 and TRBJ1-1, with TRBD1 as a possible D gene (5 bases). Germline V CDR1 and CDR2: ENHRY, SYGVKD. CDR3 size: 13 residues. Trimming pared 5 bases from V and 1 base from J, leaving 8 bases between. This chain's CDR3 is CAISFGGNTEAFF. CDR3 coding DNA: TGTGCCATCAGTTTCGGGGGGAACACTGAAGCTTTCTTT.